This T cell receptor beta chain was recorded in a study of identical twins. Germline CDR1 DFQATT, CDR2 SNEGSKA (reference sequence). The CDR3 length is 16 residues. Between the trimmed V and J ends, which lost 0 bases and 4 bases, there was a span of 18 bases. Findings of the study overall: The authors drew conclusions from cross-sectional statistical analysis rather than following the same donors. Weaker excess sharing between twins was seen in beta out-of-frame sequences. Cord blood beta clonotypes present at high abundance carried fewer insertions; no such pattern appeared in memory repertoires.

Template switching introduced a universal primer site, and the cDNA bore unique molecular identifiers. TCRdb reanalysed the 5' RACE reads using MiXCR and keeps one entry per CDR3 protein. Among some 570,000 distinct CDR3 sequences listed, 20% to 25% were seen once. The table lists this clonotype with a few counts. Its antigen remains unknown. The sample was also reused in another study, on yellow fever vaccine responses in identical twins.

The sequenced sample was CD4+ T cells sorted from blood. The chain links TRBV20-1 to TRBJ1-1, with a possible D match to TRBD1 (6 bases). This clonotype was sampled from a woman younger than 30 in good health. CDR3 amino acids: CSARDPMTGWRTEAFF. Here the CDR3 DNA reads TGCAGTGCTAGAGATCCCATGACAGGATGGCGCACTGAAGCTTTCTTT.